A selection of T cell receptor beta chains follows, all from one sample in a study of cytomegalovirus exposure and HLA in healthy donors. Assay: immunoSEQ multiplex PCR; the TCRdb copy retains only in-frame clones and omits some. The sample lists 95,000 to 150,000 clones; roughly 90% were seen once. The sample comprised PBMCs. These receptors originate from a woman younger than 30 in good health and CMV-seronegative. Both conserved end residues are part of each CDR3. D genes are given only for firm matches. Clone size appears in some rows only: once, few, many, or a class for an expanded clone.

j_call d_call v_call clone_size cdr3_aa cdr3_nt
TRBJ2-7 NA TRBV5-1 NA CASSLGGPGEQYF TGCGCCAGCAGCTTGGGGGGGCCAGGCGAGCAGTACTTC
TRBJ2-5 TRBD1 TRBV2 NA CASSGDRGEKETQYF TGTGCCAGCAGTGGGGACAGGGGGGAGAAAGAGACCCAGTACTTC
TRBJ2-1 TRBD1 TRBV7-2 NA CASRPGPGQGLNEQFF TGTGCCAGCAGACCCGGTCCGGGACAGGGGCTCAATGAGCAGTTCTTC
TRBJ2-5 NA TRBV9 NA CASSVAGGIQETQYF TGTGCCAGCAGCGTAGCCGGGGGTATTCAAGAGACCCAGTACTTC
TRBJ2-1 TRBD2 TRBV30 once CAWSVLKGRGRSYNEQFF TGTGCCTGGAGTGTATTAAAGGGGCGCGGGAGGAGCTACAATGAGCAGTTCTTC
TRBJ2-5 TRBD2 TRBV9 NA CARARGGGALETQYF TGTGCCCGCGCGCGGGGCGGGGGGGCTCTAGAGACCCAGTACTTC
TRBJ2-5 NA TRBV2 NA CASSDRGGETQYF TGTGCCAGCAGTGACAGGGGTGGGGAGACCCAGTACTTC
TRBJ2-7 TRBD1 TRBV6-5 NA CASSYPGQGIYEQYF TGTGCCAGCAGTTATCCGGGACAGGGTATCTACGAGCAGTACTTC
TRBJ2-7 TRBD2 TRBV4-1 medium-sized CASSQEWSGGTYEQYF TGCGCCAGCAGCCAAGAGTGGAGCGGGGGGACCTACGAGCAGTACTTC
TRBJ2-1 TRBD2 TRBV29-1 NA CSVLTPHGGYNEQFF TGCAGCGTTTTAACACCCCACGGGGGGTACAATGAGCAGTTCTTC
TRBJ2-2 NA TRBV12-5 once CASGLRIDRNTGELFF TGTGCTAGTGGTTTGAGGATCGACAGGAACACCGGGGAGCTGTTTTTT
TRBJ1-1 NA TRBV21-1 once CASNHPGQNTEAFF TGTGCCAGCAACCACCCGGGACAGAACACTGAAGCTTTCTTT
TRBJ2-3 TRBD2 TRBV7-3 NA CASSTSGGADTQYF TGTGCCAGCAGCACTAGCGGGGGGGCAGATACGCAGTATTTT
TRBJ2-3 TRBD2 TRBV27 NA CASTPWGGGPDTQYF TGTGCCAGCACTCCGTGGGGGGGAGGGCCAGATACGCAGTATTTT
TRBJ1-4 NA TRBV7-3 once CASSPRGAEPANEKLFF TGTGCCAGCAGCCCACGGGGGGCCGAGCCCGCGAATGAAAAACTGTTTTTT
TRBJ2-7 TRBD2 TRBV25-1 once CASSEAQREDPPYEQYF TGTGCCAGCAGTGAAGCCCAGCGGGAGGACCCCCCCTACGAGCAGTACTTC
TRBJ1-1 NA TRBV5-4 NA CASSGQLMNTEAFF TGTGCCAGCAGCGGACAACTTATGAACACTGAAGCTTTCTTT
TRBJ1-1 TRBD1 TRBV30 NA CAWSADRGTEAFF TGTGCCTGGAGCGCAGACAGGGGCACTGAAGCTTTCTTT
TRBJ1-2 TRBD1 TRBV4-1 NA CASSQDGTGGSYGYTF TGCGCCAGCAGCCAAGATGGGACAGGGGGTAGCTATGGCTACACCTTC
TRBJ2-3 TRBD1 TRBV30 few CAWSADRGITDTQYF TGTGCCTGGAGTGCCGACAGGGGGATCACAGATACGCAGTATTTT
TRBJ2-3 NA TRBV6-1 NA CASGGLGTDTQYF TGTGCCAGCGGGGGACTGGGCACAGATACGCAGTATTTT
TRBJ2-1 NA TRBV13 NA CASSQRLNRELNEQFF TGTGCCAGCAGCCAGCGTCTAAACCGGGAGCTCAATGAGCAGTTCTTC
TRBJ1-1 TRBD1 TRBV7-9 NA CASSRTGPIGAFF TGTGCCAGCAGCCGGACAGGACCCATAGGAGCTTTCTTT
TRBJ2-1 NA TRBV5-1 NA CASSFRPGGSDNEQFF TGCGCCAGCAGCTTCCGACCCGGGGGATCGGACAATGAGCAGTTCTTC
TRBJ2-1 TRBD2 TRBV11-2 once CASSFSSGVSSYNEQFF TGTGCCAGCAGCTTCTCTAGCGGGGTGAGCTCCTACAATGAGCAGTTCTTC
TRBJ2-1 NA TRBV28 NA CASSLLGGGGNEQFF TGTGCCAGCAGTTTATTGGGAGGGGGGGGCAATGAGCAGTTCTTC
TRBJ2-7 TRBD2 TRBV7-2 NA CASSISGRGLYGLTYEQYF TGTGCCAGCAGCATTAGCGGGAGAGGTCTTTATGGGCTCACCTACGAGCAGTACTTC
TRBJ2-7 NA TRBV4-2 NA CASSQDRGTASYEQYF TGTGCCAGCAGCCAAGATCGGGGGACTGCTTCCTACGAGCAGTACTTC
TRBJ2-5 TRBD2 TRBV28 NA CASSLAGEGETQYF TGTGCCAGCAGTTTAGCGGGAGAGGGAGAGACCCAGTACTTC